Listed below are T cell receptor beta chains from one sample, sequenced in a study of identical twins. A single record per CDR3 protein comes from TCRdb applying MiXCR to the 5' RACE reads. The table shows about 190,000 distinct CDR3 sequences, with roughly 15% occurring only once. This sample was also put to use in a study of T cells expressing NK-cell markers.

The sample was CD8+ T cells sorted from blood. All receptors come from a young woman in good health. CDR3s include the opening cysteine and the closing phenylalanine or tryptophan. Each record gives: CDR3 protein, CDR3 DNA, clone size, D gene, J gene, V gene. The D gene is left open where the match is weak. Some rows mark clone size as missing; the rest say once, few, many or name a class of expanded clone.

CASSRLAGGIYNEQFF,TGTGCCAGCAGCCGACTAGCGGGAGGAATATACAATGAGCAGTTCTTC,few,TRBD2,TRBJ2-1,TRBV11-2
CSATTRDSYNEQFF,TGCAGTGCTACTACTAGGGATTCCTACAATGAGCAGTTCTTC,many,NA,TRBJ2-1,TRBV20-1
CASSPGQGAGKLFF,TGTGCCAGCAGTCCGGGACAGGGGGCAGGAAAACTGTTTTTT,NA,TRBD1,TRBJ1-4,TRBV27
CSARKRGYGANVLTF,TGCAGTGCCAGAAAGAGGGGTTATGGGGCCAACGTCCTGACTTTC,NA,NA,TRBJ2-6,TRBV20-1
CASSHYRDRQETQYF,TGCGCCAGCAGCCATTACCGGGACCGCCAAGAGACCCAGTACTTC,NA,NA,TRBJ2-5,TRBV4-3
CASSFFGSGAYNEQFF,TGTGCCAGCAGTTTTTTCGGGTCAGGGGCGTACAATGAGCAGTTCTTC,many,NA,TRBJ2-1,TRBV12-3/TRBV12-4
CARFTWTISYNEQFF,TGTGCCAGATTCACCTGGACTATCTCCTACAATGAGCAGTTCTTC,many,NA,TRBJ2-1,TRBV12-3/TRBV12-4
CSARVLDSGNTIYF,TGCAGTGCTAGAGTCCTGGACTCTGGAAACACCATATATTTT,NA,NA,TRBJ1-3,TRBV20-1
CSARDSHAGYEQYF,TGCAGTGCTAGAGATTCTCACGCAGGCTACGAGCAGTACTTC,few,NA,TRBJ2-7,TRBV20-1
CASFGEGRHSGANVLTF,TGTGCCAGCTTTGGGGAGGGTCGACACTCTGGGGCCAACGTCCTGACTTTC,NA,TRBD2,TRBJ2-6,TRBV11-3
CASGLRLAVAKNIQYF,TGTGCTAGTGGTTTACGACTAGCGGTAGCCAAAAACATTCAGTACTTC,NA,TRBD2,TRBJ2-4,TRBV12-5
CAIGITGGGTNEQFF,TGTGCCATCGGGATAACAGGGGGCGGAACGAATGAGCAGTTCTTC,few,TRBD1,TRBJ2-1,TRBV10-3
CASSRGSHDDEQFF,TGTGCCAGCAGCAGAGGGTCCCATGATGACGAGCAGTTCTTC,NA,NA,TRBJ2-1,TRBV7-2
CASSPGRSPLHF,TGTGCCAGCAGCCCAGGGCGGTCACCCCTCCACTTT,few,NA,TRBJ1-6,TRBV7-9
CASHDPGTRGLGTQYF,TGTGCCAGTCACGACCCCGGGACTAGGGGGTTAGGTACGCAGTATTTT,few,TRBD2,TRBJ2-3,TRBV6-1
CSARREQQRNTIYF,TGCAGTGCTAGAAGGGAGCAACAGAGAAACACCATATATTTT,NA,NA,TRBJ1-3,TRBV20-1
CASSVARQGGDGYTF,TGTGCCAGCAGCGTAGCGAGGCAGGGCGGAGATGGCTACACCTTC,NA,NA,TRBJ1-2,TRBV9